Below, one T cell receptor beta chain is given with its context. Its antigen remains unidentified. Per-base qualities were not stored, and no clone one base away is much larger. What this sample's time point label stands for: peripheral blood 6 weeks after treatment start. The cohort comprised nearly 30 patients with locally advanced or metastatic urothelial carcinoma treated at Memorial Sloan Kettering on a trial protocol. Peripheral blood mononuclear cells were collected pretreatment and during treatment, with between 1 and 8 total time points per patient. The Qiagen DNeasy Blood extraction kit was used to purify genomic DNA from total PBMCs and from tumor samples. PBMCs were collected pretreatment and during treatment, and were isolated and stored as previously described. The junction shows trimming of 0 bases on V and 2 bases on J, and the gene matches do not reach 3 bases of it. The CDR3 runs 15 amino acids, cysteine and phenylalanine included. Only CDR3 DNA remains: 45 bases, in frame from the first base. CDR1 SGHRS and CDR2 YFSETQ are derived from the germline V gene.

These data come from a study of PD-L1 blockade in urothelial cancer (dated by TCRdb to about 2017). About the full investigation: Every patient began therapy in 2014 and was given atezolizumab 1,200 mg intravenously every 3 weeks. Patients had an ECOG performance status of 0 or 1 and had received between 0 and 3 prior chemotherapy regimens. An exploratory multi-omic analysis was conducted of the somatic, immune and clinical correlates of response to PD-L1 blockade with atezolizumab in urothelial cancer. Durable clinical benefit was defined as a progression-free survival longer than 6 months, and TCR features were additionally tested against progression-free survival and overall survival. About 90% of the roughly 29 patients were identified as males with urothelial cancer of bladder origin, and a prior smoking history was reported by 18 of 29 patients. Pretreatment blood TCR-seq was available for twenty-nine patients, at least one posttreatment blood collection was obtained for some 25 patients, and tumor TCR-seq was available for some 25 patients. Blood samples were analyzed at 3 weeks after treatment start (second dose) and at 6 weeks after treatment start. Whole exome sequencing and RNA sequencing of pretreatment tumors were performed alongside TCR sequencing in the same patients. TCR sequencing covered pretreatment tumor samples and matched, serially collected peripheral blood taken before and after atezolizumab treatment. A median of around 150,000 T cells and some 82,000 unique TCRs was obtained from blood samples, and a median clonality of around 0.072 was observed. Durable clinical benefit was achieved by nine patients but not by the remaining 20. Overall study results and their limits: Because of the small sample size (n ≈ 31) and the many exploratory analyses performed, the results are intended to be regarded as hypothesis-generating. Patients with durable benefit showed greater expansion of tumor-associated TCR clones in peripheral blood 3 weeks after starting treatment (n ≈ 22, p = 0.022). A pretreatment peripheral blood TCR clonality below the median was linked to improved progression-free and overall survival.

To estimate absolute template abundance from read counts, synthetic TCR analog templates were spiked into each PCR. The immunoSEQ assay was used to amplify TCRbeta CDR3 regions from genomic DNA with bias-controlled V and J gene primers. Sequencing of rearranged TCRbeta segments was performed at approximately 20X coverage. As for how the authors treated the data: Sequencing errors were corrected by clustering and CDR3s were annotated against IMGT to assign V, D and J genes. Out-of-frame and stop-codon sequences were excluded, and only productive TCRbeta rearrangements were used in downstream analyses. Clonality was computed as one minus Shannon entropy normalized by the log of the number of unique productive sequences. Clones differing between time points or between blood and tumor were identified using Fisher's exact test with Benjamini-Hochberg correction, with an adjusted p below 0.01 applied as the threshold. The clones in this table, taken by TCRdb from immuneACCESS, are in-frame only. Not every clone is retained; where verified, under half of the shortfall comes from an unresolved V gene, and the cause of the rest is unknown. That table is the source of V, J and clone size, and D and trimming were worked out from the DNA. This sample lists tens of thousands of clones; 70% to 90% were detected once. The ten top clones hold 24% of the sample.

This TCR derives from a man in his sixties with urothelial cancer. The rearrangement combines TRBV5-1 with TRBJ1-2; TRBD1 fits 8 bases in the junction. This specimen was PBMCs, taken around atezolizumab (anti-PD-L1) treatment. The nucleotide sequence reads TGCGCCAGCAGCTTGGAGCAGGGGGCGAACTATGGCTACACCTTC. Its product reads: CASSLEQGANYGYTF.